Shown below are 4 T cell receptor beta chains from a single sample sequenced in a study of T cell changes during pregnancy in multiple sclerosis. Libraries were prepared by immunoSEQ multiplex PCR; TCRdb keeps only in-frame clonotypes and omits some of them. The sample shows 55,000 to 70,000 clones, 90% of them seen only once. Sample: peripheral blood, taken in the first trimester of pregnancy. The receptors derive from a female donor in good health, enrolled as a control in a pregnancy study.

This clone was counted once. DNA of the CDR3: TGTGCCAGTAGTATGAACAGGAGAGGAGAGGAGACCCAGTACTTC. Protein: CASSMNRRGEETQYF. The rearrangement links TRBV19 to TRBJ2-5, with D tentatively TRBD1 (5 bases). The germline CDR1 and CDR2 sequences are LNHDA and SQIVND (reference sequence). This CDR3 is 15 amino acids long. With 3 bases removed from V and 5 bases from J, the gap between germline ends came to 16 bases. Full variable domain (rest looked up from reference TRBV19 and TRBJ2-5): DGGITQSPKYLFRKEGQNVTLSCEQNLNHDAMYWYRQDPGQGLRLIYYSQIVNDFQKGDIAEGYSVSREKKESFPLTVTSAQKNPTAFYLCASSMNRRGEETQYFGPGTRLLVL.

This clone was recorded once. V and J are TRBV11-2 and TRBJ2-5; 10 bases line up with TRBD2. The germline CDR1 and CDR2 sequences are SGHAT and FQNNGV. V dropped 6 bases and J dropped 4; count of bases not matched to a gene: 8. This CDR3 is 15 amino acids long. The CDR3: CASSFASGGGETQYF. The CDR3, as DNA: TGTGCCAGCAGTTTCGCTAGCGGGGGAGGAGAGACCCAGTACTTC.

The chain recombines TRBV23-1 with TRBJ2-2; tentative D call: TRBD1 (5 bases). TRBV23-1 is classed as an ORF, of uncertain function. There are 17 residues in the CDR3. V dropped 2 bases and J dropped 3 bases, with 16 bases sitting between them. Here the CDR3 DNA reads TGCGCCAGCAGTCAACAGGGAATAAATAAGGACACCGGGGAGCTGTTTTTT. It yields the protein CASSQQGINKDTGELFF.

The chain has TRBV6-5 and TRBJ2-5; TRBD2 agrees at 12 bases. The CDR3 extends over 14 amino acids. CDR1 and CDR2 from the germline V gene are MNHEY and SVGAGI. Trimming cost V 5 bases and J 7 bases; bases outside gene matches: 5. The CDR3 DNA reads as TGTGCCAGCAGTATAGGGACTAGCGGGCGGACCCAGTACTTC. Protein sequence: CASSIGTSGRTQYF.